Below are 21 T cell receptor beta chains sequenced from a single sample in a study of cytomegalovirus exposure and HLA in healthy donors. PCR was performed using 60 Vbeta and 13 Jbeta primers. TCRdb keeps only in-frame clones here, not all; method: immunoSEQ multiplex PCR. The sample holds roughly 110,000 clones, around 76% seen once. The source material was PBMCs. The receptor set was obtained from a young man in good health and CMV-seropositive.

In its sample, this clone was seen once. This chain joins TRBV5-1 and TRBJ1-2; the match to TRBD1 covers 7 bases. Germline CDR1 reads SGHRS; CDR2 reads YFSETQ. The CDR3 runs 14 residues. V shed 4 bases and J 2 bases; nucleotides not matched to a gene: 5. The CDR3, as DNA: TGCGCCAGCAGCGAACCGGGACAGAACTATGGCTACACCTTC. Its translation is CASSEPGQNYGYTF. Complete variable domain (other parts from reference TRBV5-1 and TRBJ1-2): KAGVTQTPRYLIKTRGQQVTLSCSPISGHRSVSWYQQTPGQGLQFLFEYFSETQRNKGNFPGRFSGRQFSNSRSEMNVSTLELGDSALYLCASSEPGQNYGYTFGSGTRLTVV.

This sequence joins TRBV7-9 and TRBJ1-2, with TRBD1 identical over 9 bases. Trimming took 5 bases from V and 12 from J; bases not matched to a gene: 10. The CDR3 covers 13 residues. CDR1 SEHNR and CDR2 FQNEAQ come from the germline V gene (reference sequence). In nucleotides, the CDR3 is TGTGCCAGCAGCCCCCCCGGGACAGGGTGTCACACCTTC. This gives the protein CASSPPGTGCHTF.

V is TRBV7-9 and J is TRBJ2-4; D perhaps matches TRBD2 (5 bases). Germline CDR1 is SEHNR and CDR2 is FQNEAQ (reference sequence). With 1 base removed from V and 0 bases from J, the gap between germline ends came to 10 bases. This CDR3 has 16 amino acids. CDR3 in amino acids: CASSLVGVLAKNIQYF. CDR3 in DNA: TGTGCCAGCAGCTTAGTCGGGGTTCTAGCCAAAAACATTCAGTACTTC.

V is TRBV7-8 and J is TRBJ2-7; possible D gene TRBD2, 6 bases. The CDR3 covers 15 residues. The V end was cut by 5 bases, the J end by 0 bases, with 14 bases between. Per germline, CDR1 SGHVS and CDR2 FQNEAQ. The CDR3 here is CASSHSQGGSYEQYF. Here the CDR3 DNA reads TGTGCCAGCAGCCATTCCCAGGGAGGCTCCTACGAGCAGTACTTC.

J is TRBJ2-3 and V is TRBV9; 13 nucleotides align to TRBD2. Losses at the gene ends were 4 bases for V and 1 base for J; bases not matched to a gene: 3. Germline V lookup: CDR1 SGDLS, CDR2 YYNGEE. CDR3 length: 16 amino acids. This chain's CDR3 is CASSFGLAGGTDTQYF. Written as DNA, the CDR3 is TGTGCCAGCAGCTTTGGACTAGCGGGGGGCACAGATACGCAGTATTTT. Using reference TRBV9 and TRBJ2-3 for the parts outside the CDR3, the full variable domain is DSGVTQTPKHLITATGQRVTLRCSPRSGDLSVYWYQQSLDQGLQFLIQYYNGEERAKGNILERFSAQQFPDLHSELNLSSLELGDSALYFCASSFGLAGGTDTQYFGPGTRLTVL.

V usage is TRBV27 and J usage is TRBJ1-2, with unresolved D. The CDR3 sequence is 13 residues long. The germline gives CDR1 MNHEY, CDR2 SMNVEV (reference sequence). Trimming stripped 2 bases from V and 3 bases from J, with 7 bases between. CDR3 sequence: CASSLTRYYGYTF. The CDR3 DNA is TGTGCCAGCAGTTTAACGCGGTACTATGGCTACACCTTC.

This chain joins TRBV7-8 and TRBJ2-3; D uncertain. Trimming removed 6 bases from V and 4 bases from J, with 5 bases in between. Looked up from germline, CDR1 is SGHVS and CDR2 is FQNEAQ. This CDR3 spans 11 amino acids. The CDR3 sequence: CASRIADTQYF. CDR3 DNA: TGTGCCAGCAGAATCGCAGATACGCAGTATTTT.

The chain combines TRBV5-4 with TRBJ2-5; 15 bases line up with TRBD2. After removal of 0 bases from V and 3 bases from J, the junction contained 9 bases not matched to a gene. The CDR3 loop spans 19 amino acids. The germline V gene encodes CDR1 SGHNT and CDR2 YYREEE (reference sequence). Written as DNA, the CDR3 is TGTGCCAGCAGCTTGGTTCGGACTAGCGGGGGGGTCTCAAAAGAGACCCAGTACTTC. It specifies CASSLVRTSGGVSKETQYF.

This clone appeared once. The chain combines TRBV9 with TRBJ2-3; TRBD1 matches at 9 bases. The CDR3 has 18 amino acids. Germline CDR1 reads SGDLS; CDR2 reads YYNGEE. V shed 2 bases, J shed 1 base, and the junction held 11 bases outside the gene matches. CDR3 in amino acids: CASSVSPGQGGGTDTQYF. CDR3 nucleotides: TGTGCCAGCAGCGTGTCGCCGGGACAGGGAGGGGGCACAGATACGCAGTATTTT.

The CDR3 region is CASSPGTSGGDTQYF. In DNA form, the CDR3 reads TGCGCCAGCAGCCCGGGGACTAGCGGGGGCGATACGCAGTATTTT. The V gene is TRBV5-1, the J gene TRBJ2-3; 14 bases map to TRBD2. J was trimmed by 6 bases and V by 4 bases; bases with no gene match: 4. The CDR3 runs to 15 residues. The germline CDR1 and CDR2 sequences are SGHRS and YFSETQ.

This clone was seen a handful of times. This chain connects TRBV6-6 to TRBJ2-1; 10 positions agree with TRBD2. This CDR3 region has 15 residues. V was pared by 6 bases and J by 2 bases, with 4 bases of the junction left unmatched. Germline values: CDR1 MNHNY, CDR2 SVGAGI (reference sequence). The CDR3 DNA sequence: TGTGCCAGCAGCAATAGCGGGGGGCCCTACAATGAGCAGTTCTTC. Translating it yields CASSNSGGPYNEQFF.

The chain employs TRBV6-1 and TRBJ1-1, with TRBD1 as a possible D gene (5 bases). The CDR3 length is 14 residues. Trimming pared 6 bases from V and 6 bases from J, leaving 17 bases between. Germline V lookup: CDR1 MNHNS, CDR2 SASEGT. The CDR3 is CASSSLGGSAEAFF. The CDR3 DNA is TGTGCCAGCAGCTCCTTGGGGGGAAGCGCTGAAGCTTTCTTT.

The sample holds one count of this clone. CDR3 sequence: CATRETSNTGELFF. In DNA form, the CDR3 reads TGCGCCACCAGAGAGACTAGTAACACCGGGGAGCTGTTTTTT. This chain uses TRBV5-1 with TRBJ2-2; weak D call: TRBD2 (6 bases). The V gene's germline CDR1 is SGHRS and CDR2 YFSETQ. Trimming took 9 bases from V and 2 from J, leaving 14 bases between them. CDR3 length: 14 residues. Full variable domain (missing parts from reference TRBV5-1 and TRBJ2-2): KAGVTQTPRYLIKTRGQQVTLSCSPISGHRSVSWYQQTPGQGLQFLFEYFSETQRNKGNFPGRFSGRQFSNSRSEMNVSTLELGDSALYLCATRETSNTGELFFGEGSRLTVL.

This chain connects TRBV5-1 to TRBJ1-1, with 7 nucleotides matching TRBD1. Germline assignment: CDR1 SGHRS and CDR2 YFSETQ. The trim removed 4 bases at V and 1 base at J, leaving 7 bases unmatched. CDR3 length: 15 amino acids. The CDR3 nucleotides are TGCGCCAGCAGCCTACAGGGGACAACGAACACTGAAGCTTTCTTT. Encoded protein: CASSLQGTTNTEAFF.

The chain links TRBV6-4 to TRBJ2-7; 11 bases align to TRBD2. Germline-derived CDR1 and CDR2 are MRHNA and SNTAGT. After removal of 3 bases from V and 6 bases from J, the junction contained 10 bases not matched to a gene. The CDR3 runs 16 residues. The CDR3 loop reads CASSERVAGGSVEQYF. CDR3 bases: TGTGCCAGCAGTGAGAGGGTAGCGGGGGGGTCGGTCGAGCAGTACTTC.

The rearrangement uses TRBV11-3 and TRBJ2-1; 13 bases map to TRBD2. The CDR3 is made up of 16 amino acids. Germline CDR1 SGHNT, CDR2 YENEEA. The trim removed 5 bases at V and 8 bases at J, leaving 9 bases unmatched. The CDR3, as DNA: TGTGCCAGCAGCACCGGGACTAGCGGGACAACAGATGAGCAGTTCTTC. Translating gives CASSTGTSGTTDEQFF. The entire variable domain, with the rest obtained from reference TRBV11-3 and TRBJ2-1, is as follows: EAGVVQSPRYKIIEKKQPVAFWCNPISGHNTLYWYLQNLGQGPELLIRYENEEAVDDSQLPKDRFSAERLKGVDSTLKIQPAELGDSAVYLCASSTGTSGTTDEQFFGPGTRLTVL.

This rearrangement joins TRBV5-1 to TRBJ2-5; 8 bases align to TRBD2. Looked up from germline, CDR1 is SGHRS and CDR2 is YFSETQ. Losses at the gene ends were 3 bases for V and 2 bases for J; bases not matched to a gene: 9. The CDR3 loop spans 16 amino acids. The CDR3 DNA follows: TGCGCCAGCAGCTCAATAGCGGGGACGTGGCAAGAGACCCAGTACTTC. This encodes CASSSIAGTWQETQYF.

V is TRBV11-2 and J is TRBJ1-2, with D possibly matching TRBD1 (5 bases). CDR3 size: 13 residues. Germline CDR1 reads SGHAT; CDR2 reads FQNNGV. Trimming stripped 5 bases from V and 9 bases from J, with 16 bases between. DNA of the CDR3: TGTGCCAGCAGCCGACAGTCGTTCTCGAGCTACACCTTC. Its translation is CASSRQSFSSYTF.

The CDR3, as DNA: TGCGCCAGCAGCTGGGGACAGGGGTTGGTCTACACCTTC. Amino acids: CASSWGQGLVYTF. The gene calls are TRBV5-1 and TRBJ1-2, with 10 bases fitting TRBD1. Unmatched junction bases numbered 6, after V lost 3 bases and J lost 10 bases. The germline gives CDR1 SGHRS, CDR2 YFSETQ. The CDR3 is 13 residues long.

This chain joins TRBV4-2 and TRBJ2-1, with 8 bases aligning to TRBD2. CDR1 and CDR2 (germline): LGHNA, YNFKEQ. The CDR3 runs 20 residues. After removal of 4 bases from V and 0 bases from J, the junction contained 17 bases not matched to a gene. The CDR3 here is CASSPNGGDHKYRSYNEQFF. The CDR3 DNA is TGTGCCAGCAGCCCTAACGGGGGGGACCATAAATACCGCTCCTACAATGAGCAGTTCTTC.

The J gene is TRBJ2-7, the V gene TRBV7-8; D is unclear. The length of the CDR3 is 12 residues. V dropped 4 bases and J dropped 2 bases, with 6 bases sitting between them. Per the germline V gene, CDR1 is SGHVS and CDR2 is FQNEAQ. CDR3 bases: TGTGCCAGCAGCTCGAGAACCTACGAGCAGTACTTC. Translating it yields CASSSRTYEQYF.